The 24 T cell receptor beta chains below come from one sample, sequenced in a study of T cells after yellow fever vaccination. MiXCR, run by TCRdb on the 5' RACE reads, gives a single entry per CDR3 protein. The sample carries 300,000 to 450,000 distinct CDR3 sequences, more than 5.5% recorded once. This material consisted of PBMCs, taken 5 days after the yellow fever booster vaccination. These receptors originate from a man aged 25-40 years who received the YFV17D yellow fever vaccine.

Ten or more counts support this clonotype. The DNA of the CDR3 is TGTGCCAGCAGTTTCCAGGCGGGAGTGGAGTACTTC. This sequence encodes CASSFQAGVEYF. V is TRBV28 and J is TRBJ2-4, with 7 bases that match TRBD2. From germline, CDR1 is MDHEN and CDR2 SYDVKM. The CDR3 contains 12 residues. The V segment lost 3 bases and the J segment 14 bases; nucleotides outside the gene matches: 7.

The CDR3 protein is CAWSVSWGSQETQYF. CDR3 DNA sequence: TGTGCCTGGAGTGTATCATGGGGCTCCCAAGAGACCCAGTACTTC. The genes are TRBV30 and TRBJ2-5; perhaps TRBD1 as D (5 bases). V lost 0 bases and J 1 base, leaving 12 bases between the germline ends. The length of the CDR3 is 15 residues. Germline V gene lookup returns CDR1 GTSNPN and CDR2 SVGIG (reference sequence).

Many counts were recorded for this clonotype. The chain links TRBV20-1 to TRBJ2-1; D uncertain. V gave up 5 bases and J gave up 5 bases, with 10 bases separating them. Germline CDR1 DFQATT, CDR2 SNEGSKA (reference sequence). There are 12 residues in the CDR3. In DNA form, the CDR3 reads TGCAGTGCTCGCAGAGACAACAATGAGCAGTTCTTC. This codes for CSARRDNNEQFF.

The chain has TRBV20-1 and TRBJ2-7, with 9 bases aligning to TRBD2. Germline trimming cut 4 bases from V and 2 bases from J; bases unmatched to any gene: 9. Per germline, CDR1 DFQATT and CDR2 SNEGSKA (reference sequence). The CDR3 is 15 amino acids. CDR3 sequence reads: CSAKRLAGSAYEQYF. The CDR3 DNA is TGCAGTGCTAAGAGGCTAGCGGGGAGTGCCTACGAGCAGTACTTC.

This clonotype was seen many times. The chain combines TRBV6-1 with TRBJ2-3; D ambiguous. This CDR3 has 13 residues. Trimming shortened V by 6 bases and J by 2 bases, and 9 bases separated the two germline ends. Germline values: CDR1 MNHNS, CDR2 SASEGT. In DNA, the CDR3 is TGTGCCAGCAGAAACCTCTACACAGATACGCAGTATTTT. Translation: CASRNLYTDTQYF.

The chain uses TRBV20-1 and TRBJ1-2; D is possibly TRBD1 (5 bases). The germline V and J ends were trimmed by 4 bases and 1 base, with 13 bases remaining between them. The CDR3 totals 14 residues. From germline, CDR1 is DFQATT and CDR2 SNEGSKA (reference sequence). The CDR3 loop reads CSANPGQLNYGYTF. Written as DNA, the CDR3 is TGCAGTGCTAATCCGGGGCAACTTAACTATGGCTACACCTTC.

In this sample, this clonotype turned up many times. This chain links TRBV5-1 with TRBJ2-1; D may correspond to TRBD1 or TRBD2 (5 bases each). The CDR3 spans 14 residues. Germline V gives CDR1 SGHRS, CDR2 YFSETQ. The V and J ends lost 1 base and 10 bases respectively, with 15 bases between them. The CDR3 coding sequence is TGCGCCAGCAGCTTGTTTGATCAGGGCGGGGAGCAGTTCTTC. This gives the protein CASSLFDQGGEQFF.

This clonotype has more than one count but fewer than ten. V usage is TRBV9 and J usage is TRBJ1-5; D not certain. Germline V gene lookup returns CDR1 SGDLS and CDR2 YYNGEE. CDR3 length: 15 residues. The V and J ends lost 0 bases and 2 bases respectively, with 9 bases between them. CDR3 in amino acids: CASSVEGIGNQPQHF. Here the CDR3 DNA reads TGTGCCAGCAGCGTAGAGGGTATCGGCAATCAGCCCCAGCATTTT.

This clonotype was found a few times. The rearrangement links TRBV6-5 to TRBJ2-3, with TRBD2 matching over 16 bases. The CDR3 has 17 residues. CDR1 is MNHEY, CDR2 SVGAGI, per germline. V shed 2 bases and J 6 bases; nucleotides not matched to a gene: 5. The CDR3 is CASSYLGLAGGPDTQYF. The CDR3 nucleotides are TGTGCCAGCAGTTACCTGGGACTAGCGGGAGGGCCTGATACGCAGTATTTT.

The chain uses TRBV20-1 and TRBJ1-4; D might be TRBD1 (5 bases). Germline lookup yields CDR1 DFQATT and CDR2 SNEGSKA (reference sequence). CDR3 length: 12 amino acids. V lost 6 bases and J lost 4, with 9 bases in between. In nucleotides, the CDR3 is TGCAGTGCAAGGGACGATAATGAAAAACTGTTTTTT. This encodes CSARDDNEKLFF.

This clonotype was seen a few times. The chain employs TRBV6-4 and TRBJ2-1; D may be TRBD2 (5 bases). Deletions cut 0 bases from V and 0 bases from J, with 9 bases between. There are 16 residues in the CDR3. Germline V gives CDR1 MRHNA, CDR2 SNTAGT. CDR3 in DNA: TGTGCCAGCAGTGACTCCGGGGTTAGCTCCTACAATGAGCAGTTCTTC. Amino acid sequence: CASSDSGVSSYNEQFF.

This clonotype was seen a handful of times. Here the CDR3 reads CSARDPRTGGNTGELFF. The CDR3 nucleotides read TGCAGTGCTAGAGACCCCCGGACAGGGGGTAACACCGGGGAGCTGTTTTTT. V is TRBV20-1 and J is TRBJ2-2, with 10 bases that match TRBD1. The CDR3 contains 17 residues. From germline, CDR1 is DFQATT and CDR2 SNEGSKA (reference sequence). V was clipped by 0 bases and J by 2 bases; unmatched bases: 6.

In this sample, this clonotype turned up a few times. CDR3 sequence (DNA): TGTGCCAGCAGTGGGACCTCGGAGACCCAGTACTTC. Its protein is CASSGTSETQYF. The chain uses TRBV5-5 and TRBJ2-5, with D perhaps being TRBD1 or TRBD2 (5 bases each). V was pared by 5 bases and J by 5 bases, with 10 bases between. The V gene's germline CDR1 is SGHKS and CDR2 YYEKEE (reference sequence). The CDR3 sequence is 12 residues long.

There are many counts of this clonotype. Compared with germline, one end of the junction differs, possibly owing to a read error. The genes are TRBV7-2 and TRBJ1-1, with 10 positions matching TRBD1. The CDR3 has 15 residues. The germline V gene has CDR1 SGHTA and CDR2 FQGNSA. The CDR3 DNA reads TGTGCCAGCAGCTTAGCGCTAATTGGGGGACAGGGGCTCCTATTT. It is translated as CASSLALIGGQGLLF.

The CDR3 reads CSATTGGSYNEQFF. The CDR3 region has the DNA TGCAGTGCTACAACAGGGGGCTCCTACAATGAGCAGTTCTTC. The chain combines TRBV20-1 with TRBJ2-1; TRBD1 matches at 8 bases. Looked up from germline, CDR1 is DFQATT and CDR2 is SNEGSKA (reference sequence). The CDR3 is 14 residues long. The V segment lost 4 bases and the J segment 0 bases; nucleotides outside the gene matches: 2.

The chain couples TRBV18 to TRBJ2-7, with a weak D call TRBD2 (6 bases). The CDR3 has 14 amino acids. The V and J ends lost 1 base and 5 bases respectively, with 12 bases between them. Germline assignment: CDR1 KGHSH and CDR2 LQKENI. CDR3 in DNA: TGTGCCAGCTCACCACTTACTAGCTCAAACGAGCAGTACTTC. It codes for CASSPLTSSNEQYF.

V and J are TRBV7-2 and TRBJ2-3, with D possibly matching TRBD2 (6 bases). The V end was cut by 6 bases, the J end by 2 bases, with 18 bases between. The CDR3 covers 16 residues. Germline V gene sequence: CDR1 SGHTA, CDR2 FQGNSA. CDR3 residues: CASSSAPGAATDTQYF. As DNA, the CDR3 is TGTGCCAGCAGTTCCGCGCCGGGAGCCGCCACAGATACGCAGTATTTT.

This clonotype was counted ten times or more. Here the CDR3 reads CASSPALVAEQFF. CDR3 DNA sequence: TGTGCCAGCAGCCCGGCCCTGGTGGCTGAGCAGTTCTTC. The chain uses TRBV12-3 or TRBV12-4 and TRBJ2-1; the D is unclear. Trimming cost V 6 bases and J 9 bases, with 15 bases left between them. This CDR3 region has 13 residues.

V and J are TRBV15 and TRBJ2-7; 10 positions match TRBD2. Germline V gene data show CDR1 as LNHNV and CDR2 as YYDKDF (reference sequence). This CDR3 region has 20 residues. V trimming: 5 bases; J trimming: 4 bases; junction bases outside the gene matches: 23. The CDR3 reads CATSGLPASGSIRDLYEQYF. For the CDR3, the DNA is TGTGCCACCAGCGGATTACCTGCTAGCGGGAGTATCCGAGACCTTTACGAGCAGTACTTC.

This clonotype has ten or more counts. The gene calls are TRBV12-3 or TRBV12-4 and TRBJ2-7; possibly TRBD1 for D (6 bases). The CDR3 is 15 residues long. With 5 bases removed from V and 1 base from J, the gap between germline ends came to 15 bases. As DNA, the CDR3 is TGTGCCAGCAGTGACTCCGGGACACTTTCCTACGAGCAGTACTTC. Translating it yields CASSDSGTLSYEQYF.

With respect to this clonotype: The junction does not match germline at one end; this may be a read error. The gene calls are TRBV29-1 and TRBJ2-2; the D gene is possibly TRBD1 (6 bases). In germline, CDR1 is SQVTM, CDR2 ANQGSEA. The length of the CDR3 is 13 residues. CDR3 DNA: TGCAGCGTTGTCCCCAGGGGTGACGGGGAGCTGATTTTT. Translating gives CSVVPRGDGELIF.

This clonotype was counted ten times or more. The chain combines TRBV12-3 or TRBV12-4 with TRBJ1-5; TRBD1 is a possible D gene (6 bases). CDR3 length equals 13 residues. V was trimmed by 7 bases and J by 5 bases, leaving 12 bases between them. For the CDR3, the DNA is TGTGCCAGCACTTGGGGGGCTGATCAGCCCCAGCATTTT. Translating gives CASTWGADQPQHF.

This clonotype came up many times. The chain uses TRBV6-1 and TRBJ1-5; weak D call: TRBD1 (5 bases). Germline CDR1 reads MNHNS; CDR2 reads SASEGT. Trimming removed 6 bases at V and 6 bases at J, with 15 bases between. The CDR3 spans 14 residues. Here the CDR3 reads CASSNYRTLQPQHF. In DNA, the CDR3 is TGTGCCAGCAGCAACTACCGGACACTTCAGCCCCAGCATTTT.

The gene calls are TRBV24-1 and TRBJ2-1, with 11 bases lining up with TRBD2. J was trimmed by 8 bases and V by 9 bases; bases with no gene match: 17. Germline V gene data show CDR1 as KGHDR and CDR2 as SFDVKD. The length of the CDR3 is 17 residues. CDR3 nucleotides: TGTGCCACCCCACAAATCCGACTAGCGGGATGTTTAGATGAGCAGTTCTTC. The encoded protein is CATPQIRLAGCLDEQFF.